This T cell receptor beta chain was sequenced for a study of T cell responses to AZD1222 COVID-19 vaccine. At the level of the study: Pooling covered second doses at about 4 or about 12 weeks. Whole-study findings and limits: Nearly half of spike-specific TCRs reportedly target unmutated variant regions. It was only after the peak T cell response that any repertoires were sampled. Clonal diversity was possibly underestimated, and white British individuals and females predominated among donors.

About this clone: Its specificity is unknown.

Assay: immunoSEQ multiplex PCR; the TCRdb copy retains only in-frame clones and omits some. The sample has about 150,000 clones; more than 75% are singletons. CDR1 MDHEN and CDR2 SYDVKM come from the germline V gene. The CDR3 spans 13 residues. Trimming cost V 5 bases and J 8 bases, with 15 bases left between them. Material: peripheral blood, obtained on day 0 of AZD1222 vaccination. This sequence joins TRBV28 and TRBJ1-2; the D gene is possibly TRBD1 (6 bases). This TCR came from an adult in good health. The CDR3 spells CASSLSGAGGYTF. As DNA, the CDR3 is TGTGCCAGCAGTCTTTCAGGGGCCGGGGGCTACACCTTC.